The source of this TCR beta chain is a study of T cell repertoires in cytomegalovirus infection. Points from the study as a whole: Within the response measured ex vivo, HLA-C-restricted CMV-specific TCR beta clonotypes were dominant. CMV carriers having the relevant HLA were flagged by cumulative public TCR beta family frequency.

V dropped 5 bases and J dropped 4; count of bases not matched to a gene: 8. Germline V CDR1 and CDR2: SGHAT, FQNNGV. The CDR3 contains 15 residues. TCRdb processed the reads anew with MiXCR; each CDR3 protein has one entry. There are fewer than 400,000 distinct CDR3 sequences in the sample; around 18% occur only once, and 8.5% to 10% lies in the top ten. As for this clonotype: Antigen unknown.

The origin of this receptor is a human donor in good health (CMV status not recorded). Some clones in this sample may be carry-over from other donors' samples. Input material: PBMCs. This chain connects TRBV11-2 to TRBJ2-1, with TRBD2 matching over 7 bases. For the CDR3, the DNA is TGTGCCAGCAGCCTTGGACTAGTGAGTTACAATGAGCAGTTCTTC. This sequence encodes CASSLGLVSYNEQFF. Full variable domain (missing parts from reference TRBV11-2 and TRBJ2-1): EAGVAQSPRYKIIEKRQSVAFWCNPISGHATLYWYQQILGQGPKLLIQFQNNGVVDDSQLPKDRFSAERLKGVDSTLKIQPAKLEDSAVYLCASSLGLVSYNEQFFGPGTRLTVL.